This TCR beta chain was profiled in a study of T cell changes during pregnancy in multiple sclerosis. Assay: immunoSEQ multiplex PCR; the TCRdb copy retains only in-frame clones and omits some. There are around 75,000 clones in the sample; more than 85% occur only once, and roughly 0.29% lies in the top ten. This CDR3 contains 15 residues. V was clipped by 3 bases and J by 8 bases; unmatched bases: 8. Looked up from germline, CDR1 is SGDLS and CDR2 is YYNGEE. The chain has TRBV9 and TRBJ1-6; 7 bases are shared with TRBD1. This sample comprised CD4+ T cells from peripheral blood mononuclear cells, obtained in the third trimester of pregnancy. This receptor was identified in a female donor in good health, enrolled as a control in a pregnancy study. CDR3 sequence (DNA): TGTGCCAGCAGCGAGGGGACAGCTATTGATTCACCCCTCCACTTT. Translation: CASSEGTAIDSPLHF.